This TCR beta chain was recorded in a study of blood T cell repertoires in COVID-19. Study details: COVID-19 samples from acute and convalescent phases originated in the United States, Italy and Spain.

V shed 4 bases and J 3 bases; nucleotides not matched to a gene: 0. The CDR3 consists of 13 residues. Germline loops: CDR1 WSHSY, CDR2 SAAADI. Profiling relied on immunoSEQ multiplex PCR, and the TCRdb table lists in-frame clones only, not all of them. Here the sample spans 200,000 or so clones, approximately 83% being singletons. Turning to this clone: The sample has other DNA sequences that encode this CDR3 too.

This chain connects TRBV10-2 to TRBJ1-2; 9 bases map to TRBD1. The sample was PBMCs or T cells enriched from blood (not recorded which). The TCR comes from a woman aged 40-49 years with acute COVID-19. CDR3 nucleotide sequence: TGCGCCAGCAGTGGGACAGGGGACTATGGCTACACCTTC. It yields the protein CASSGTGDYGYTF.